This passage covers 26 T cell receptor beta chains from one sample sequenced in a study of T cells after yellow fever vaccination. MiXCR, run by TCRdb on the 5' RACE reads, gives a single entry per CDR3 protein. The sample yields hundreds of thousands of distinct CDR3 sequences, roughly 14% seen once. This specimen was PBMCs, taken on the day of the yellow fever booster vaccination. Every receptor here comes from a man aged 25 to 40 who received the YFV17D yellow fever vaccine.

This clonotype was counted only a few times. V gene TRBV10-3 combines with J gene TRBJ2-1; 10 nucleotides align to TRBD2. The J segment lost 1 base and the V segment lost 2 bases, leaving 8 bases of the junction unmatched. The CDR3 consists of 18 residues. CDR1 and CDR2 from the germline V gene are ENHRY and SYGVKD. The CDR3 sequence is CAISEGSGRTGSYNEQFF. For the CDR3, the DNA is TGTGCCATCAGTGAGGGTAGCGGGAGGACCGGATCCTACAATGAGCAGTTCTTC.

This clonotype was detected a few times. The CDR3, as DNA: TGCAGTGCCATCTCCCCCAGGGGCCGTTTGAACACTGAAGCTTTCTTT. Its protein product is CSAISPRGRLNTEAFF. J is TRBJ1-1 and V is TRBV20-1, with D perhaps matching TRBD1 (6 bases). Trimming left V 6 bases short and J 0 bases short, with 20 bases between. The germline CDR1 and CDR2 sequences are DFQATT and SNEGSKA (reference sequence). This CDR3 is built from 16 residues.

This clonotype has just a few counts. The chain carries TRBV20-1 and TRBJ2-3, with 14 nucleotides matching TRBD2. The germline V gene has CDR1 DFQATT and CDR2 SNEGSKA (reference sequence). V dropped 6 bases and J dropped 6; count of bases not matched to a gene: 8. This CDR3 spans 15 amino acids. The CDR3 region is CSANGLAGGPDTQYF. The CDR3 nucleotides are TGCAGTGCCAATGGACTAGCGGGAGGCCCGGATACGCAGTATTTT.

This clonotype has only a few counts. V and J are TRBV6-1 and TRBJ2-7; weak D call: TRBD2 (6 bases). Trimming left V 8 bases short and J 5 bases short, with 16 bases between. The germline V gene has CDR1 MNHNS and CDR2 SASEGT. The CDR3 extends over 13 amino acids. In DNA, the CDR3 is TGTGCCAGCTCCGCGGGGTTTCCTCACGAGCAGTACTTC. Translating gives CASSAGFPHEQYF.

The chain links TRBV7-2 to TRBJ1-1; unclear D gene. Trimming took 0 bases from V and 5 from J, leaving 10 bases between them. The CDR3 has 14 residues. Germline V gene sequence: CDR1 SGHTA, CDR2 FQGNSA. CDR3 in amino acids: CASSLAGRRTEAFF. The DNA for the CDR3 is TGTGCCAGCAGCTTAGCAGGGAGGCGGACTGAAGCTTTCTTT.

This clonotype was seen more than once but under ten times. The chain combines TRBV4-3 with TRBJ2-7; maybe TRBD2 (6 bases). The germline gives CDR1 LGHNA, CDR2 YSLEER. Trimming cost V 0 bases and J 3 bases, with 12 bases left between them. CDR3 length: 15 residues. CDR3 in DNA: TGCGCCAGCAGCCAAGACACCGGGGGTTACTACGAGCAGTACTTC. Its translation is CASSQDTGGYYEQYF.

This clonotype was seen repeatedly, ten times or more. The CDR3 DNA sequence: TGTGCCAGCAGCAAAGTCCCACAGGCCCCTAGGTACTTC. Translation: CASSKVPQAPRYF. The chain carries TRBV21-1 and TRBJ2-7; the table's D call TRBD2 went unverified against the DNA. TRBV21-1 is an annotated pseudogene. This CDR3 region has 13 residues.

This clonotype was picked up many times. The V gene is TRBV24-1, the J gene TRBJ2-1; D possibly uses TRBD1 or TRBD2 (5 bases each). Trimming stripped 4 bases from V and 14 bases from J, with 14 bases between. Per the germline V gene, CDR1 is KGHDR and CDR2 is SFDVKD. The CDR3 is made up of 12 amino acids. CDR3 amino acids: CATSDAGTSEFF. The CDR3 nucleotides are TGTGCCACCAGTGACGCCGGGACCTCAGAGTTCTTC.

This clonotype was seen many times. The V gene is TRBV5-6, the J gene TRBJ2-7; possibly TRBD2 for D (7 bases). V lost 4 bases to trimming and J lost 4 bases, with 15 bases between them. This CDR3 is built from 14 residues. CDR1 and CDR2 from the germline V gene are SGHDT and YYEEEE. This chain's CDR3 is CASSPGGREYEQYF. The CDR3 nucleotides are TGTGCCAGCAGCCCCGGGGGGCGGGAGTACGAGCAGTACTTC.

This clonotype was detected a few times. The CDR3 reads CASSLERRTEAFF. The CDR3 DNA sequence: TGTGCCAGCAGTTTGGAGCGGAGGACTGAAGCTTTCTTT. The chain employs TRBV27 and TRBJ1-1; D unresolved. V lost 3 bases and J 5 bases, leaving 10 bases between the germline ends. The CDR3 contains 13 residues. Per germline, CDR1 MNHEY and CDR2 SMNVEV (reference sequence).

This chain links TRBV6-2 or TRBV6-3 with TRBJ2-5; D is perhaps TRBD2 (6 bases). CDR1 and CDR2 from the germline V gene are MNHEY and SVGEGT. V was trimmed by 4 bases and J by 2 bases, leaving 20 bases between them. There are 17 residues in the CDR3. The DNA for the CDR3 is TGTGCCAGCAGTTCCGATCCCCGGGACTTGTGGCAAGAGACCCAGTACTTC. It specifies CASSSDPRDLWQETQYF.

The chain is built from TRBV20-1 and TRBJ2-1, with 10 nucleotides matching TRBD2. The V gene end was trimmed by 1 base and the J gene end by 1 base; junction bases not matched to a gene: 4. The CDR3 length is 16 residues. CDR1 is DFQATT, CDR2 SNEGSKA, per germline (reference sequence). The DNA of the CDR3 is TGCAGTGCTAGAGTGGCTAGCGGGGGATCCTACAATGAGCAGTTCTTC. Translating gives CSARVASGGSYNEQFF.

The chain carries TRBV6-2 or TRBV6-3 and TRBJ2-1; 10 bases line up with TRBD2. From germline, CDR1 is MNHEY and CDR2 SVGEGT. CDR3 length: 15 residues. The junction had 7 bases not matched to a gene; V was cut back by 7 bases and J by 4 bases. The CDR3 DNA follows: TGTGCCAGCAAGAGCGGGAGGGCGCCTTACAATGAGCAGTTCTTC. Amino acids: CASKSGRAPYNEQFF.

This clonotype came up a few times. The chain couples TRBV11-2 to TRBJ2-7, with D unresolved. Germline V gene data show CDR1 as SGHAT and CDR2 as FQNNGV. V was pared by 4 bases and J by 2 bases, with 21 bases between. This CDR3 has 17 residues. The CDR3 is CASSSPLVQLPPYEQYF. The CDR3 DNA reads as TGTGCCAGCAGCTCCCCGTTAGTACAACTCCCGCCCTACGAGCAGTACTTC.

The chain carries TRBV6-5 and TRBJ2-7; perhaps TRBD1 as D (6 bases). This CDR3 has 14 amino acids. CDR1 and CDR2 (germline): MNHEY, SVGAGI. With 4 bases removed from V and 4 bases from J, the gap between germline ends came to 14 bases. Written as DNA, the CDR3 is TGTGCCAGCAGTTTGAACAGGGAAGGGTACGAGCAGTACTTC. Translated, it gives CASSLNREGYEQYF.

CDR3 DNA: TGTGCCAGCAGTCAAGAAGGACTTTCCCCTAGCACAGATACGCAGTATTTT. Its protein is CASSQEGLSPSTDTQYF. This chain connects TRBV9 to TRBJ2-3; D possibly corresponds to TRBD2 (5 bases). V lost 5 bases and J lost 0, with 19 bases in between. Per germline, CDR1 SGDLS and CDR2 YYNGEE. There are 17 residues in the CDR3.

V usage is TRBV12-5 and J usage is TRBJ2-1, with D tentatively TRBD1 (6 bases). Germline lookup yields CDR1 LGHNT and CDR2 FRNRAP. The CDR3 is made up of 13 amino acids. V was shortened by 6 bases and J by 9 bases, with 15 bases between the two germline ends. DNA of the CDR3: TGTGCTAGTGGGTCTCCACAGGGCGTTGAGCAGTTCTTC. Amino acid sequence: CASGSPQGVEQFF.

In its sample, this clonotype was seen a few times. The chain uses TRBV5-4 and TRBJ2-1, with D possibly being TRBD2 (5 bases). This CDR3 contains 15 residues. V was shortened by 6 bases and J by 0 bases, with 13 bases between the two germline ends. Germline V gene data show CDR1 as SGHNT and CDR2 as YYREEE (reference sequence). The CDR3 protein is CASTSGSLSYNEQFF. For the CDR3, the DNA is TGTGCCAGCACCTCGGGGTCCCTCTCCTACAATGAGCAGTTCTTC.

This clonotype has a handful of counts. This sequence joins TRBV2 and TRBJ2-3; 9 nucleotides match TRBD2. V was clipped by 3 bases and J by 1 base; unmatched bases: 5. This CDR3 is 16 amino acids long. Germline lookup yields CDR1 SNHLY and CDR2 FYNNEI. CDR3 sequence: CASSDPAGGGTDTQYF. The DNA of the CDR3 is TGTGCCAGCAGTGACCCAGCGGGAGGTGGCACAGATACGCAGTATTTT.

The chain links TRBV11-2 to TRBJ2-1; no definite D call. Germline values: CDR1 SGHAT, CDR2 FQNNGV. The length of the CDR3 is 15 residues. Trimming removed 1 base from V and 5 bases from J, with 12 bases in between. The CDR3 region has the DNA TGTGCCAGCAGCTTAGTCTCGCGTTTGAACAATGAGCAGTTCTTC. It yields the protein CASSLVSRLNNEQFF.

This clonotype has ten or more counts. The rearrangement uses TRBV24-1 and TRBJ2-3; D is undetermined. V lost 4 bases to trimming and J lost 4 bases, with 11 bases between them. This CDR3 spans 14 amino acids. Germline CDR1 KGHDR, CDR2 SFDVKD. The CDR3 here is CATSDPGGPDTQYF. As DNA, the CDR3 is TGTGCCACCAGTGACCCGGGCGGCCCAGATACGCAGTATTTT.

V is TRBV20-1 and J is TRBJ2-7; unclear D gene. The germline V gene has CDR1 DFQATT and CDR2 SNEGSKA (reference sequence). The germline V and J ends were trimmed by 3 bases and 0 bases, with 12 bases remaining between them. The CDR3 totals 14 residues. In DNA, the CDR3 is TGCAGTGCTAGCTTCCGGGCCGACTCCTACGAGCAGTACTTC. As protein: CSASFRADSYEQYF.

V is TRBV29-1 and J is TRBJ1-3; TRBD1 might be the D (6 bases). V was shortened by 7 bases and J by 3 bases, with 13 bases between the two germline ends. The germline gives CDR1 SQVTM, CDR2 ANQGSEA. The CDR3 contains 13 residues. The CDR3 DNA reads TGCAGCGCCGGAGGGGGAAATGGAAACACCATATATTTT. This translates into CSAGGGNGNTIYF.

This clonotype turned up a few times. The chain couples TRBV20-1 to TRBJ2-3; 15 bases are a match to TRBD2. Germline-derived CDR1 and CDR2 are DFQATT and SNEGSKA (reference sequence). The CDR3 contains 16 residues. Trimming cost V 3 bases and J 6 bases; bases outside gene matches: 7. CDR3 DNA sequence: TGCAGTGCTAGGTGGGGGACTAGCGGGAGGCGGGATACGCAGTATTTT. It encodes CSARWGTSGRRDTQYF.

There are a few counts of this clonotype. The chain couples TRBV5-1 to TRBJ1-1; possibly TRBD1 for D (6 bases). V lost 4 bases, J lost 5 bases, and 15 bases lay in between. Germline values: CDR1 SGHRS, CDR2 YFSETQ. The CDR3 runs 14 residues. CDR3 residues: CASSRLQGTTEAFF. Written as DNA, the CDR3 is TGCGCCAGCAGCCGCCTTCAGGGGACGACTGAAGCTTTCTTT.

This clonotype was recorded a few times. The V and J genes are TRBV3-1 and TRBJ2-1, with 8 bases lining up with TRBD2. The CDR3 contains 17 residues. The germline CDR1 and CDR2 sequences are LGHDT and YNNKEL (reference sequence). Trimming at V came to 1 base and at J to 7 bases, leaving 12 bases not matched to a gene. CDR3 residues: CASSQGHSGIVRNEQFF. DNA of the CDR3: TGTGCCAGCAGCCAAGGGCATAGCGGGATCGTGCGAAATGAGCAGTTCTTC.